The 18 T cell receptor beta chains reported below all come from one sample, sequenced in a study of T cell repertoires in cytomegalovirus infection. A single record per CDR3 protein comes from TCRdb applying MiXCR to the reads. The sample contains fewer than 650,000 distinct CDR3 sequences, around two fifths of which appear only once. Their target antigens are unknown. The sequencing here drew on cultured PBMCs, taken from culture after CMV antigen stimulation. These receptors were collected from a human donor in good health (CMV status not recorded). Some clones in this sample may be carry-over from other donors' samples.

This chain uses TRBV20-1 with TRBJ1-6, with TRBD1 matching 9 bases. V lost 3 bases and J lost 7; bases outside the gene matches: 10. Germline V gene sequence: CDR1 DFQATT, CDR2 SNEGSKA (reference sequence). This CDR3 spans 16 amino acids. Here the CDR3 reads CSARVPGQGLNSPLHF. The CDR3 DNA sequence: TGCAGTGCTAGGGTCCCGGGACAGGGTTTAAATTCACCCCTCCACTTT.

This clonotype turned up a few times. The chain employs TRBV20-1 and TRBJ2-2; a possible D gene is TRBD2 (6 bases). Germline V gene sequence: CDR1 DFQATT, CDR2 SNEGSKA (reference sequence). V was clipped by 0 bases and J by 4 bases, with 12 bases between them. The CDR3 runs to 15 residues. CDR3 bases: TGCAGTGCTAGAGATTACCTGGGGGGCACCGGGGAGCTGTTTTTT. Translating gives CSARDYLGGTGELFF.

This clonotype showed up many times. This rearrangement joins TRBV7-2 to TRBJ2-7; 10 positions agree with TRBD2. CDR1 and CDR2 from the germline V gene are SGHTA and FQGNSA. J lost 3 bases, V lost 5 bases, and 4 bases had no gene match. The CDR3 is 14 residues long. The DNA for the CDR3 is TGTGCCAGCAGCCCGGGACTAGCGCACTACGAGCAGTACTTC. Translated, it gives CASSPGLAHYEQYF.

The J gene is TRBJ1-1, the V gene TRBV10-3, with 9 bases aligning to TRBD1. Germline V gene data show CDR1 as ENHRY and CDR2 as SYGVKD. The CDR3 is 14 amino acids. V dropped 8 bases and J dropped 5; count of bases not matched to a gene: 9. As DNA, the CDR3 is TGTGCCATCGGGAAGAACAGGGGGCAGACTGAAGCTTTCTTT. Translating gives CAIGKNRGQTEAFF.

The chain employs TRBV5-4 and TRBJ2-3, with 8 bases fitting TRBD1. V lost 3 bases and J lost 1; bases outside the gene matches: 4. Germline assignment: CDR1 SGHNT and CDR2 YYREEE (reference sequence). The CDR3 is made up of 15 amino acids. The CDR3 DNA sequence: TGTGCCAGCAGCTCCCAGACAGGGGGCACAGATACGCAGTATTTT. Protein: CASSSQTGGTDTQYF.

This clonotype was seen only once. V gene TRBV6-2 or TRBV6-3 combines with J gene TRBJ2-7; the D gene is possibly TRBD1 (5 bases). The V end lost 7 bases, the J end lost 0 bases, and 13 bases lay between the germline ends. The germline V gene has CDR1 MNHEY and CDR2 SVGEGT. The CDR3 runs 14 residues. CDR3 amino acids: CASIRTPLSYEQYF. The CDR3 DNA reads TGTGCCAGCATCAGGACACCCCTCTCCTACGAGCAGTACTTC.

About this clonotype: A read error may produce the germline difference seen at one junction end. The V gene is TRBV7-6, the J gene TRBJ2-5; no reliable D call. The CDR3 length is 13 residues. CDR1 SGHVS and CDR2 FNYEAQ come from the germline V gene. CDR3 protein: CASRLGLEETQYF. DNA for the CDR3: TGTGCCAGCAGGTTAGGCCTAGAAGAGACCCAGTACTTC.

This clonotype was counted only a few times. V is TRBV6-1 and J is TRBJ2-4; D gene uncertain. The CDR3 is made up of 11 amino acids. The V and J ends lost 5 bases and 4 bases respectively, with 3 bases between them. Germline loops: CDR1 MNHNS, CDR2 SASEGT. CDR3 protein: CASSLKNIQYF. CDR3 bases: TGTGCCAGCAGTTTAAAAAACATTCAGTACTTC.

This clonotype has only a few counts. The chain uses TRBV7-6 and TRBJ2-1; 7 bases agree with TRBD2. There are 14 residues in the CDR3. The V and J ends lost 3 bases and 10 bases, in that order; junction bases with no gene match: 9. Germline CDR1 and CDR2: SGHVS and FNYEAQ. The DNA of the CDR3 is TGTGCCAGCAGCTTCGCGGGAGAGGCTCACGAGCAGTTCTTC. As protein: CASSFAGEAHEQFF.

V and J are TRBV20-1 and TRBJ2-2; D is perhaps TRBD2 (6 bases). The CDR3 sequence is 14 residues long. Trimming stripped 2 bases from V and 4 bases from J, with 11 bases between. The germline V gene has CDR1 DFQATT and CDR2 SNEGSKA (reference sequence). CDR3 nucleotides: TGCAGTGCTAGAAAACCGCGGGGCACCGGGGAGCTGTTTTTT. This translates into CSARKPRGTGELFF.

The V gene is TRBV4-3, the J gene TRBJ2-5; D unresolved. The germline gives CDR1 LGHNA, CDR2 YSLEER. V lost 3 bases and J 1 base, leaving 12 bases between the germline ends. There are 15 residues in the CDR3. The CDR3 DNA follows: TGCGCCAGCAGCCATAGTCAGAAGGTCCAAGAGACCCAGTACTTC. Protein product: CASSHSQKVQETQYF.

This chain uses TRBV19 with TRBJ2-2; perhaps TRBD2 as D (5 bases). V shed 7 bases and J shed 6 bases, with 15 bases lying between them. The CDR3 is 14 amino acids. Germline lookup yields CDR1 LNHDA and CDR2 SQIVND (reference sequence). CDR3 in amino acids: CASTSGISPGELFF. Written as DNA, the CDR3 is TGTGCCAGTACGTCCGGGATCTCCCCCGGGGAGCTGTTTTTT.

The chain has TRBV27 and TRBJ1-2; TRBD1 matches 7 bases. This CDR3 region has 14 residues. V shed 3 bases and J 2 bases; nucleotides not matched to a gene: 3. The germline CDR1 and CDR2 sequences are MNHEY and SMNVEV (reference sequence). CDR3 region: CASSLGQFNYGYTF. The CDR3 coding sequence is TGTGCCAGCAGTTTGGGACAGTTCAACTATGGCTACACCTTC.

This clonotype was counted between two and nine times. The chain is built from TRBV7-8 and TRBJ2-1; D unresolved. Trimming cost V 5 bases and J 8 bases, with 7 bases left between them. The CDR3 loop spans 11 amino acids. Per the germline V gene, CDR1 is SGHVS and CDR2 is FQNEAQ. The chain's CDR3 is CASSPRYEQFF. The CDR3 DNA is TGTGCCAGCAGCCCTCGCTATGAGCAGTTCTTC. Using reference TRBV7-8 and TRBJ2-1 for the parts outside the CDR3, the full variable domain is GAGVSQSPRYKVAKRGQDVALRCDPISGHVSLFWYQQALGQGPEFLTYFQNEAQLDKSGLPSDRFFAERPEGSVSTLKIQRTQQEDSAVYLCASSPRYEQFFGPGTRLTVL.

The chain has TRBV4-3 and TRBJ1-1; D is undetermined. Trimming removed 0 bases at V and 2 bases at J, with 7 bases between. The CDR3 extends over 14 amino acids. Per the germline V gene, CDR1 is LGHNA and CDR2 is YSLEER. The CDR3 DNA follows: TGCGCCAGCAGCCAAGATTGGGTTAACACTGAAGCTTTCTTT. It translates to CASSQDWVNTEAFF.

The chain combines TRBV2 with TRBJ2-3; a weak D match, TRBD1 (5 bases). V dropped 7 bases and J dropped 6 bases, with 17 bases sitting between them. Germline loops: CDR1 SNHLY, CDR2 FYNNEI. This CDR3 contains 14 residues. CDR3 sequence reads: CASIVFGAGDTQYF. CDR3 DNA sequence: TGTGCCAGCATCGTTTTTGGGGCAGGCGATACGCAGTATTTT. The full variable domain, with the rest looked up from reference TRBV2 and TRBJ2-3, is EPEVTQTPSHQVTQMGQEVILRCVPISNHLYFYWYRQILGQKVEFLVSFYNNEISEKSEIFDDQFSVERPDGSNFTLKIRSTKLEDSAMYFCASIVFGAGDTQYFGPGTRLTVL.

A few counts support this clonotype. This chain connects TRBV27 to TRBJ1-5; TRBD1 agrees at 8 bases. Germline CDR1 MNHEY, CDR2 SMNVEV (reference sequence). The CDR3 length is 16 residues. J lost 6 bases, V lost 5 bases, and 12 bases had no gene match. The CDR3 DNA sequence: TGTGCCAGCAGTCCCTCGACAGGGGATATGGGTCAGCCCCAGCATTTT. Its translation: CASSPSTGDMGQPQHF.

The rearrangement links TRBV6-8 to TRBJ2-7, with a weak D call TRBD1 (5 bases). Trimming left V 8 bases short and J 2 bases short, with 28 bases between. Per the germline V gene, CDR1 is MNHGY and CDR2 is SAAAGT. CDR3 size: 18 residues. The CDR3 nucleotides are TGTGCCAGCCCTCCTCCGGGCAGGGTACTTCGCTTCGCCTACGAGCAGTACTTC. Protein: CASPPPGRVLRFAYEQYF.